One sample yielded the 29 T cell receptor beta chains listed below, sequenced in a study of cytomegalovirus exposure and HLA in healthy donors. 13 Jbeta primers and 60 Vbeta primers were used for the PCR. TCRdb's copy holds only in-frame clones and misses some; the assay was immunoSEQ multiplex PCR. Among 200,000 to 250,000 clones listed, approximately 80% were seen once. Sequenced sample: PBMCs. The receptors were sampled from a man aged 30-40 years in good health and CMV-seronegative.

This clone was recorded once. The chain recombines TRBV5-4 with TRBJ2-7, with TRBD1 matching 10 bases. With 4 bases clipped from V and 5 bases from J, the junction kept 3 bases outside the gene matches. CDR1 is SGHNT and CDR2 is YYREEE in the germline V gene (reference sequence). The CDR3 is made up of 13 amino acids. The CDR3 DNA is TGTGCCAGCAGCAAGGGACAGGGGAACGAGCAGTACTTC. This codes for CASSKGQGNEQYF.

This chain links TRBV6-6 with TRBJ1-2; the match to TRBD1 covers 8 bases. Germline assignment: CDR1 MNHNY and CDR2 SVGAGI (reference sequence). With 6 bases clipped from V and 7 bases from J, the junction kept 13 bases outside the gene matches. This CDR3 is 15 amino acids long. The CDR3 coding sequence is TGTGCCAGCAGCCGAAGACAGGGGCTTTCAGGTGGCTACACCTTC. Amino acid sequence: CASSRRQGLSGGYTF.

The chain joins TRBV9 to TRBJ1-1, with 8 bases identical to TRBD1. J gave up 5 bases and V 0 bases, and 0 bases lay outside the gene matches. The CDR3 has 13 residues. From germline, CDR1 is SGDLS and CDR2 YYNGEE. CDR3 sequence: CASSVGDRTEAFF. DNA of the CDR3: TGTGCCAGCAGCGTAGGGGACAGGACTGAAGCTTTCTTT.

CDR3 residues: CASIKTGVPEAFF. The CDR3 region has the DNA TGTGCCAGCATCAAGACAGGGGTGCCTGAAGCTTTCTTT. The chain employs TRBV27 and TRBJ1-1, with 8 bases that match TRBD1. The V and J ends lost 7 bases and 6 bases, in that order; junction bases with no gene match: 7. The CDR3 consists of 13 residues. The germline V gene encodes CDR1 MNHEY and CDR2 SMNVEV (reference sequence).

The chain's CDR3 is CASSLAANTQYF. The CDR3 DNA follows: TGTGCCAGCAGCTTGGCCGCTAATACGCAGTATTTT. The rearrangement uses TRBV5-6 and TRBJ2-3; no reliable D call. CDR3 length equals 12 residues. Deletions cut 0 bases from V and 7 bases from J, with 6 bases between. CDR1 and CDR2 (germline): SGHDT, YYEEEE.

This clone was detected a few times. The rearrangement links TRBV11-2 to TRBJ2-5, with D possibly matching TRBD2 (5 bases). The DNA end lines up better with TRBJ2-7; the J call may be wrong. This CDR3 comprises 15 residues. Germline V lookup: CDR1 SGHAT, CDR2 FQNNGV. CDR3 sequence reads: CASSPESGMTYEQYF. The CDR3 coding sequence is TGTGCCAGCAGCCCCGAGTCGGGGATGACCTACGAGCAGTACTTC.

The chain links TRBV2 to TRBJ2-5; 10 nucleotides match TRBD1. The CDR3 contains 14 residues. CDR1 and CDR2 (germline): SNHLY, FYNNEI. The V segment lost 6 bases and the J segment 6 bases; nucleotides outside the gene matches: 7. Written as DNA, the CDR3 is TGTGCCAGCAGGGGAGGGACAGGGGAAAAGACCCAGTACTTC. It yields the protein CASRGGTGEKTQYF.

V gene TRBV5-8 combines with J gene TRBJ2-7; 8 bases are shared with TRBD1. CDR1 and CDR2 from the germline V gene are SGHTS and YDEGEE. Trimming removed 3 bases from V and 3 bases from J; junction bases left unmatched: 8. This CDR3 is built from 15 residues. CDR3 protein: CASSSDRVTHYEQYF. The CDR3 nucleotides are TGTGCCAGCAGCTCGGACAGGGTCACCCACTACGAGCAGTACTTC.

The sample holds one count of this clone. V is TRBV7-2 and J is TRBJ2-7; tentatively, D is TRBD1 (6 bases). CDR3 length equals 16 residues. Germline V gives CDR1 SGHTA, CDR2 FQGNSA. Trimming removed 1 base at V and 0 bases at J, with 13 bases between. CDR3 nucleotides: TGTGCCAGCAGCTTAGATTCAGGGGTCCTCTCCTACGAGCAGTACTTC. It encodes CASSLDSGVLSYEQYF.

This clone was seen a few times. The gene calls are TRBV6-4 and TRBJ1-6; D unresolved. CDR1 and CDR2 (germline): MRHNA, SNTAGT. This CDR3 has 14 residues. V lost 6 bases to trimming and J lost 7 bases, with 13 bases between them. CDR3 nucleotides: TGTGCCAGCAGCGAGGGTCAGAGAAATTCACCCCTCCACTTT. It yields the protein CASSEGQRNSPLHF.

The V gene is TRBV11-3, the J gene TRBJ2-5; unclear D gene. The CDR3 has 15 amino acids. V lost 0 bases, J lost 2 bases, and 10 bases lay in between. The germline V gene encodes CDR1 SGHNT and CDR2 YENEEA. CDR3 protein: CASSLEGRSQETQYF. CDR3 DNA sequence: TGTGCCAGCAGCTTAGAGGGCAGATCGCAAGAGACCCAGTACTTC.

The J gene is TRBJ1-5, the V gene TRBV6-1; tentatively, D is TRBD1 (5 bases). From germline, CDR1 is MNHNS and CDR2 SASEGT. V lost 10 bases to trimming and J lost 0 bases, with 13 bases between them. The CDR3 runs to 14 residues. The CDR3: CAIRQTYSNQPQHF. The CDR3 DNA sequence: TGTGCCATTCGACAGACCTATAGCAATCAGCCCCAGCATTTT.

V usage is TRBV5-1 and J usage is TRBJ2-6; D call uncertain. The CDR3 totals 13 residues. Germline values: CDR1 SGHRS, CDR2 YFSETQ. Trimming shortened V by 0 bases and J by 10 bases, and 8 bases separated the two germline ends. CDR3 amino acids: CASSLDSSNVLTF. CDR3 bases: TGCGCCAGCAGCTTGGACAGCTCGAACGTCCTGACTTTC.

This rearrangement joins TRBV6-5 to TRBJ2-7; 11 nucleotides agree with TRBD1. Losses at the gene ends were 0 bases for V and 7 bases for J; bases not matched to a gene: 5. Looked up from germline, CDR1 is MNHEY and CDR2 is SVGAGI. CDR3 length: 15 residues. The CDR3 loop reads CASSYSGTGGREQYF. CDR3 coding DNA: TGTGCCAGCAGTTACTCCGGGACAGGGGGTAGGGAGCAGTACTTC.

The V and J genes are TRBV11-1 and TRBJ2-7, with 8 bases lining up with TRBD2. The CDR3 runs 14 residues. Trimming removed 5 bases from V and 6 bases from J; junction bases left unmatched: 9. Germline CDR1 is SGHAT and CDR2 is FQDESV (reference sequence). CDR3 nucleotides: TGTGCCAGCAGCCTCTTACGGGGGGGCCGCGAGCAGTACTTC. Its protein product is CASSLLRGGREQYF.

The rearrangement joins TRBV27 to TRBJ1-1, with D perhaps matching TRBD1 (5 bases). CDR3 length equals 14 residues. The germline V gene has CDR1 MNHEY and CDR2 SMNVEV (reference sequence). V lost 3 bases to trimming and J lost 5 bases, with 13 bases between them. The CDR3 here is CASSFGGGRTEAFF. The DNA for the CDR3 is TGTGCCAGCAGTTTTGGCGGGGGGAGGACTGAAGCTTTCTTT.

This clone is a singleton in its sample. A junction boundary mismatches the germline segment, possibly from a read error. The V gene is TRBV6-1, the J gene TRBJ1-1; no clear D. The CDR3 is 9 amino acids. The germline V gene encodes CDR1 MNHNS and CDR2 SASEGT. This CDR3 reads CASRAGQAF. The CDR3 DNA reads TGTGCCAGCAGAGCTGGGCAAGCCTTT.

The J gene is TRBJ2-7, the V gene TRBV7-9, with D possibly TRBD1 on 5 matching bases. Per the germline V gene, CDR1 is SEHNR and CDR2 is FQNEAQ (reference sequence). Trimming left V 1 base short and J 5 bases short, with 15 bases between. This CDR3 has 15 amino acids. CDR3: CASSLESRALDEQYF. CDR3 coding DNA: TGTGCCAGCAGCTTAGAGAGCAGGGCCCTCGACGAGCAGTACTTC. Variable domain in full (rest from reference TRBV7-9 and TRBJ2-7): DTGVSQNPRHKITKRGQNVTFRCDPISEHNRLYWYRQTLGQGPEFLTYFQNEAQLEKSRLLSDRFSAERPKGSFSTLEIQRTEQGDSAMYLCASSLESRALDEQYFGPGTRLTVT.

This clone was seen a handful of times. The chain has TRBV5-4 and TRBJ1-2; tentatively, D is TRBD1 (5 bases). CDR3 length: 13 amino acids. V was cut by 4 bases and J by 2 bases, with 9 bases left in between. Germline CDR1 reads SGHNT; CDR2 reads YYREEE (reference sequence). CDR3 sequence reads: CASSPEGNYGYTF. CDR3 nucleotides: TGTGCCAGCAGCCCGGAGGGGAACTATGGCTACACCTTC.

The CDR3 region has the DNA TGTGCCAGCAGTTTTCCGGGGGGGGTAAATGAGCAGTTCTTC. This codes for CASSFPGGVNEQFF. The V gene is TRBV6-5, the J gene TRBJ2-1; TRBD2 matches at 8 bases. J gave up 7 bases and V 4 bases, and 6 bases lay outside the gene matches. CDR3 size: 14 residues. The germline CDR1 and CDR2 sequences are MNHEY and SVGAGI.

This clone was seen more than once but under ten times. The rearrangement links TRBV27 to TRBJ2-1, with unresolved D. Germline V gene data show CDR1 as MNHEY and CDR2 as SMNVEV (reference sequence). V dropped 2 bases and J dropped 3 bases, with 11 bases sitting between them. The CDR3 length is 15 residues. Written as DNA, the CDR3 is TGTGCCAGCAGTTTAGGAGCGACCCTCTACAATGAGCAGTTCTTC. Translated, it gives CASSLGATLYNEQFF.

The chain uses TRBV5-1 and TRBJ1-6; D may be TRBD1 (6 bases). The germline V gene has CDR1 SGHRS and CDR2 YFSETQ. The V and J ends lost 5 bases and 7 bases respectively, with 10 bases between them. The CDR3 sequence is 13 residues long. The CDR3 region is CASRTDRNSPLHF. The DNA of the CDR3 is TGCGCCAGCAGAACCGACAGGAATTCACCCCTCCACTTT.

The chain couples TRBV5-1 to TRBJ1-1; 7 bases agree with TRBD1. Germline V gene lookup returns CDR1 SGHRS and CDR2 YFSETQ. Trimming removed 0 bases from V and 4 bases from J; junction bases left unmatched: 18. This CDR3 contains 19 residues. The CDR3 is CASSLARGARHRGGTEAFF. The CDR3 coding sequence is TGCGCCAGCAGCTTGGCCAGGGGGGCCCGACACAGGGGTGGCACTGAAGCTTTCTTT.

This chain joins TRBV2 and TRBJ2-5, with 7 positions matching TRBD1. The J segment lost 3 bases and the V segment lost 0 bases, leaving 4 bases of the junction unmatched. This CDR3 region has 15 residues. Germline V gives CDR1 SNHLY, CDR2 FYNNEI. CDR3 in amino acids: CASSEAPGGKETQYF. CDR3 nucleotides: TGTGCCAGCAGTGAAGCCCCAGGGGGTAAAGAGACCCAGTACTTC.

This chain uses TRBV7-6 with TRBJ2-1; the match to TRBD2 covers 11 bases. V was clipped by 5 bases and J by 2 bases; unmatched bases: 8. Looked up from germline, CDR1 is SGHVS and CDR2 is FNYEAQ. The CDR3 covers 17 residues. CDR3 sequence (DNA): TGTGCCAGCAGCAAAGGACCTAGCGGGGGGACCTACAATGAGCAGTTCTTC. Translated: CASSKGPSGGTYNEQFF.

The chain links TRBV19 to TRBJ2-7, with 7 nucleotides matching TRBD1. CDR3 length: 17 amino acids. Germline V gene lookup returns CDR1 LNHDA and CDR2 SQIVND (reference sequence). With 6 bases clipped from V and 0 bases from J, the junction kept 14 bases outside the gene matches. Written as DNA, the CDR3 is TGTGCCAGTAGCGCCTATGGGCCTACAGGGGCCTCCTACGAGCAGTACTTC. Its translation is CASSAYGPTGASYEQYF.

In DNA, the CDR3 is TGTGCCAGTAGTACCCTGACAGGGCCCATGAACACTGAAGCTTTCTTT. Residues: CASSTLTGPMNTEAFF. This rearrangement joins TRBV19 to TRBJ1-1; 7 bases are a match to TRBD1. CDR3 length equals 16 residues. Germline lookup yields CDR1 LNHDA and CDR2 SQIVND (reference sequence). V shed 4 bases and J 0 bases; nucleotides not matched to a gene: 8.

This chain links TRBV27 with TRBJ1-6; TRBD1 is a possible D gene (6 bases). This CDR3 region has 13 residues. Germline CDR1 and CDR2: MNHEY and SMNVEV (reference sequence). The V end lost 9 bases, the J end lost 9 bases, and 15 bases lay between the germline ends. The CDR3 DNA is TGTGCCAGTTCTAGGGCAGGGGCTTCACCCCTCCACTTT. Amino acid sequence: CASSRAGASPLHF.

This chain uses TRBV6-6 with TRBJ2-7; maybe TRBD1 (6 bases). Trimming shortened V by 6 bases and J by 0 bases, and 18 bases separated the two germline ends. The CDR3 spans 16 residues. Looked up from germline, CDR1 is MNHNY and CDR2 is SVGAGI (reference sequence). In DNA, the CDR3 is TGTGCCAGCAGACGGAACAGGGAAGGGGCCTCCTACGAGCAGTACTTC. The encoded protein is CASRRNREGASYEQYF.